This note documents a single TCR beta chain sequence. Its antigen is not identified. This record belongs to a study of CD8 T cells in ankylosing spondylitis. TCRdb analysed the 5' RACE reads with MiXCR anew, one entry per CDR3 protein. Of some 120,000 distinct CDR3 sequences listed, approximately 14% are singletons. This CDR3 spans 14 amino acids. V was clipped by 3 bases and J by 6 bases; unmatched bases: 7. The germline CDR1 and CDR2 sequences are DFQATT and SNEGSKA (reference sequence). Broader study findings: Apparently characteristic of ankylosing spondylitis blood was a TCR beta motif (about 8 highly homologous variants).

Source material: blood, either unsorted or a sorted T cell fraction (not recorded which). This chain uses TRBV20-1 with TRBJ1-5; 8 bases line up with TRBD1. The TCR comes from a female donor with ankylosing spondylitis or in good health (not recorded which). CDR3: CSARTGAEAQPQHF. The CDR3 bases are TGCAGTGCTAGGACAGGGGCGGAGGCTCAGCCCCAGCATTTT.